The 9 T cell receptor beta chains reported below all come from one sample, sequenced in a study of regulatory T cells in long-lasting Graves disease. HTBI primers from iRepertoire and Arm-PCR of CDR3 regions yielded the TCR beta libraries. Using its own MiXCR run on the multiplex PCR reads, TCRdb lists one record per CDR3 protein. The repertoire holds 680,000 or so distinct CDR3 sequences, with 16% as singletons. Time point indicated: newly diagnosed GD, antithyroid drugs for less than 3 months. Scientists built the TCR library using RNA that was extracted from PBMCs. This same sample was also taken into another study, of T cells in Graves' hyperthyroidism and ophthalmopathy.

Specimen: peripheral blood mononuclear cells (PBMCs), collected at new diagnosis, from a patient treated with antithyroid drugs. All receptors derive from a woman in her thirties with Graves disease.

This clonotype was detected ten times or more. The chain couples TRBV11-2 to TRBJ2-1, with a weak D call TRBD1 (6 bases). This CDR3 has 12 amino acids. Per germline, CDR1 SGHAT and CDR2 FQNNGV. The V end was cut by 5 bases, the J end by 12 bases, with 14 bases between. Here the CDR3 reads CASSLTGLLQFF. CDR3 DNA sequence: TGTGCCAGCAGCCTAACAGGGCTTTTGCAGTTCTTC. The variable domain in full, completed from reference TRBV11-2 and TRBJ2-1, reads EAGVAQSPRYKIIEKRQSVAFWCNPISGHATLYWYQQILGQGPKLLIQFQNNGVVDDSQLPKDRFSAERLKGVDSTLKIQPAKLEDSAVYLCASSLTGLLQFFGPGTRLTVL.

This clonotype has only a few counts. CDR3 protein: CASSPIGDRGRLEKEKLFF. CDR3 coding DNA: TGTGCCAGCAGTCCCATAGGGGACAGGGGGCGCCTGGAAAAAGAAAAACTGTTTTTT. This chain connects TRBV28 to TRBJ1-4; TRBD1 agrees at 12 bases. Germline CDR1 is MDHEN and CDR2 is SYDVKM. The CDR3 covers 19 residues. V gave up 5 bases and J gave up 8 bases; unmatched junction bases: 18.

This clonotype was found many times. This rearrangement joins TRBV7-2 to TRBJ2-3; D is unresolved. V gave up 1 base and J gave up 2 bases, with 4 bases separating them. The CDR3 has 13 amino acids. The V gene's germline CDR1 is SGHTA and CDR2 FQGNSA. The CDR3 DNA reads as TGTGCCAGCAGCTTAGTTAACACAGATACGCAGTATTTT. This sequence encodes CASSLVNTDTQYF.

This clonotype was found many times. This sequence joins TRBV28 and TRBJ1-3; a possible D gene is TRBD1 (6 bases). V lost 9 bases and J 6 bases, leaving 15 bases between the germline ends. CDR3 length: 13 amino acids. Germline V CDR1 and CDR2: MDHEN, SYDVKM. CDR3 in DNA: TGTGCCAGTAACACGGGACATCAAAACACCATATATTTT. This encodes CASNTGHQNTIYF.

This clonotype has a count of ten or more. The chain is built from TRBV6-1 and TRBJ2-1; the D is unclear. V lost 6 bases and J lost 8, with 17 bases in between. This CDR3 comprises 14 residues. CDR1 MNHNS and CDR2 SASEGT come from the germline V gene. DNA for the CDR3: TGTGCCAGCAGATCTTTTGCAGTTAGGGATGAGCAGTTCTTC. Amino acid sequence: CASRSFAVRDEQFF.

The DNA of the CDR3 is TGTGCCAGCAGCTTAATTCTAGCGGTGGTCCAAGAGACCCAGTACTTC. Amino acid sequence: CASSLILAVVQETQYF. The rearrangement joins TRBV7-9 to TRBJ2-5, with 7 bases that match TRBD2. The CDR3 loop spans 16 amino acids. With V trimmed by 2 bases and J by 1 base, 7 bases remained unmatched. The germline V gene encodes CDR1 SEHNR and CDR2 FQNEAQ (reference sequence). Using reference TRBV7-9 and TRBJ2-5 for the parts outside the CDR3, the full variable domain is DTGVSQNPRHKITKRGQNVTFRCDPISEHNRLYWYRQTLGQGPEFLTYFQNEAQLEKSRLLSDRFSAERPKGSFSTLEIQRTEQGDSAMYLCASSLILAVVQETQYFGPGTRLLVL.

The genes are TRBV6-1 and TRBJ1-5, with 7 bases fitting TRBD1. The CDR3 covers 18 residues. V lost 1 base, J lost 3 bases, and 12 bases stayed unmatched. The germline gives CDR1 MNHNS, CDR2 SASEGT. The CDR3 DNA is TGTGCCAGCAGTGAAGTGGCCCACTCGGGACAGATCAATCAGCCCCAGCATTTT. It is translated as CASSEVAHSGQINQPQHF.

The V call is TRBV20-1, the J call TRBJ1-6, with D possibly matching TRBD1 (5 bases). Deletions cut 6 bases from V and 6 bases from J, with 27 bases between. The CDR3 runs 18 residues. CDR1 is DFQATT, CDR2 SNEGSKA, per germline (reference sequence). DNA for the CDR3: TGCAGTGCCCGAGGGGTGACGACAGCTTTAAGCGGTAATTCACCCCTCCACTTT. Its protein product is CSARGVTTALSGNSPLHF.

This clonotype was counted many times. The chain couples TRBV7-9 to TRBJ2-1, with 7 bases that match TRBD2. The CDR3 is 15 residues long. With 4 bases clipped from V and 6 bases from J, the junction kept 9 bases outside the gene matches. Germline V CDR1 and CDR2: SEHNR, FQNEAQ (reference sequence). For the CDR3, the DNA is TGTGCCAGCAGCTCTGGACTAGGGGAGGGCAATGAGCAGTTCTTC. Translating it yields CASSSGLGEGNEQFF.